This T cell receptor (beta chain) was identified during a study of tumor and adjacent non-tumor tissue in lung cancer. About the study: There were 12 adenocarcinoma, 2 squamous cell carcinoma and 1 small cell lung cancer cases. Stage I to III disease affected roughly 10 men and roughly five women aged about 31 to 85.

CDR3 length equals 16 residues. The V gene's germline CDR1 is SGHNT and CDR2 YYREEE (reference sequence). Three rounds of nested PCR, following a modified ARM-PCR protocol, produced the TCRbeta library. One entry per CDR3 protein, called by TCRdb with MiXCR from the multiplex PCR reads. The sample lists approximately 100,000 distinct CDR3 sequences, over 55% seen once, with roughly 20% in the top ten. With respect to this clonotype: As yet, its antigen is unknown. At one end, the junction sequence differs from germline, possibly due to a read error.

Findings and caveats of the study: TCR diversity was significantly greater in tumor than normal lung tissue.

This sample's RNA came from whole unsorted tissue. More than 3 cm separated this lung sample from the edge of the tumor. Between August and November 2014, newly diagnosed, chemotherapy-naive lung cancer patients underwent thoracic surgery in China. This chain connects TRBV5-4 to TRBJ2-1, with 7 bases lining up with TRBD2. The sequencing sample was made of distant non-tumor lung tissue. This receptor was taken from a man aged 25-45 years with non-small cell lung cancer. The CDR3 DNA is TGTGCCAGCACCATGGGGGGGGGTGGCTCCTACAATGAGCAATTCTTC. The encoded protein is CASTMGGGGSYNEQFF.